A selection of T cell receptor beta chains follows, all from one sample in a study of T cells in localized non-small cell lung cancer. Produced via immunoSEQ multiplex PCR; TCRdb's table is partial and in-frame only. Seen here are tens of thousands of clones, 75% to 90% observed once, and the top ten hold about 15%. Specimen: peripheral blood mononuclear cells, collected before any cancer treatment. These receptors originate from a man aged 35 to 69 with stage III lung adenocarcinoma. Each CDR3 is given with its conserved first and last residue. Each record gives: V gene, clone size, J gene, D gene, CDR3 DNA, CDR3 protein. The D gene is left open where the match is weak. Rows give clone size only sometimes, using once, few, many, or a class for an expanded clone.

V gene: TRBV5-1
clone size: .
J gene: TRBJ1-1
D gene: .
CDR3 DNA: TGCGCCAGCAGCCCCTCCGCCGCCAACACTGAAGCTTTCTTT
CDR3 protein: CASSPSAANTEAFF

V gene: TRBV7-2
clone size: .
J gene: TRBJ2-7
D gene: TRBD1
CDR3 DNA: TGTGCCAGCAGCACCGCCGGGACAGGCTTCTACGAGCAGTACTTC
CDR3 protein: CASSTAGTGFYEQYF

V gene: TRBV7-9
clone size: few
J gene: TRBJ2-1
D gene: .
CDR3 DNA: TGTGCCAGCAGCTTAGAGGGGGTCTCCTACAATGAGCAGTTCTTC
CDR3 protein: CASSLEGVSYNEQFF

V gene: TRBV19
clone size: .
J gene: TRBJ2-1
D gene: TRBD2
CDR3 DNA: TGTGCCAGTAGTATTTCTAGCGGGAGTCACAATGAGCAGTTCTTC
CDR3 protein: CASSISSGSHNEQFF

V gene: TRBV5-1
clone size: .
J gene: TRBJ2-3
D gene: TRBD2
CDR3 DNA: TGCGCCAGCAGTTTGGATCACACTAGCGGAGGAGATACGCAGTATTTT
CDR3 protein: CASSLDHTSGGDTQYF

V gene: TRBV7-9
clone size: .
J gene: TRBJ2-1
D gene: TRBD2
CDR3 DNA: TGTGCCAGCAGCGGACGACTAGCGGGGACCTTTAATGAGCAGTTCTTC
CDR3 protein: CASSGRLAGTFNEQFF

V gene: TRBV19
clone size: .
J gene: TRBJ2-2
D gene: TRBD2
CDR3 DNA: TGTGCCAGTAAGAGCGGGGGGGCCGGCGGGGAGCTGTTTTTT
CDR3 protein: CASKSGGAGGELFF

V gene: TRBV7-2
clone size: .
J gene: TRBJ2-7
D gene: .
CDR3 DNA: TGTGCCAGCAGCTCCCTCTCCTACGAGCAGTACTTC
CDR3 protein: CASSSLSYEQYF

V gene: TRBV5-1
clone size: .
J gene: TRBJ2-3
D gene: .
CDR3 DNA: TGCGCCAGCAGCAAGAACGTCGGGGAAACAGATACGCAGTATTTT
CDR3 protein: CASSKNVGETDTQYF

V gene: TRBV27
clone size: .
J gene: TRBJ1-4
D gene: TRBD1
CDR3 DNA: TGTGCCAGCAGGGGACAGGGGGCGTCTGAGGAAAAACTGTTTTTT
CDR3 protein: CASRGQGASEEKLFF